This entry concerns a single TCR beta chain. With a much larger clone just one base away, this may be a read error. This record belongs to a study of blood T cells in healthy people across ages. A second about 7 to 11 cycle PCR used barcoded and J-beta primers. Using its own MiXCR run on the 5' RACE reads, TCRdb lists one record per CDR3 protein. The table shows 800,000 to 900,000 distinct CDR3 sequences, with around 62% occurring only once. Sequencing was done on a sample of blood. The clonotype comes from a man between 25 and 39 years old in good health.

CDR3 sequence reads: CSARINSGGYEQYF. The CDR3 coding sequence is TGCAGTGCTAGAATAAATAGCGGGGGCTACGAGCAGTACTTC. The chain has TRBV20-1 and TRBJ2-5, with 9 bases fitting TRBD2. The J call may be wrong; the DNA end is better matched by TRBJ2-7. Germline V gene sequence: CDR1 DFQATT, CDR2 SNEGSKA (reference sequence). The CDR3 loop spans 14 amino acids.